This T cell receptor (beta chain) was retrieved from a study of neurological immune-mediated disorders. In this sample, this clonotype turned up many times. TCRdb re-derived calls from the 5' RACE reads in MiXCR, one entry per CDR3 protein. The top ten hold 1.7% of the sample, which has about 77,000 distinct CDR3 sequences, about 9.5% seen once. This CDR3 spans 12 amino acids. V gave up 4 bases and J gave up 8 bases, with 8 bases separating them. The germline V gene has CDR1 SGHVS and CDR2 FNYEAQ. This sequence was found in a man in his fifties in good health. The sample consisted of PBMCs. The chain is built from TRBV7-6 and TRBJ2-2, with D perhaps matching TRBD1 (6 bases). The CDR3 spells CASSSDRGELFF. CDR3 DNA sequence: TGTGCCAGCAGCTCTGACAGGGGGGAGCTGTTTTTT.